This T cell receptor beta chain was documented in a study of identifying expanded T cells in peripheral blood. Study results and caveats: Variance in clone template counts between two-week samples significantly increased with total template count across all healthy donors. Differentially abundant clones: roughly 1.2 between replicates, approximately 16 at around 2 weeks, 18 to 20 at four.

As concerns this clone: Antigen: not known.

V trimming: 3 bases; J trimming: 4 bases; junction bases outside the gene matches: 15. Germline loops: CDR1 MGHRA, CDR2 YSYEKL. The CDR3 has 20 residues. Data came from immunoSEQ multiplex PCR; TCRdb stores just in-frame clones and leaves some out. Of about 110,000 clones in the sample, more than 85% were seen once. Collection occurred without any documented infections or immune events in donors. This TCR was sampled from a person aged 18 to 70 in good health. The specimen sequenced was blood. This rearrangement joins TRBV4-1 to TRBJ2-2, with 12 nucleotides matching TRBD2. CDR3 region: CASSQDPTLAGGWGTGELFF. CDR3 bases: TGCGCCAGCAGCCAGGACCCTACCCTAGCGGGGGGGTGGGGCACCGGGGAGCTGTTTTTT.